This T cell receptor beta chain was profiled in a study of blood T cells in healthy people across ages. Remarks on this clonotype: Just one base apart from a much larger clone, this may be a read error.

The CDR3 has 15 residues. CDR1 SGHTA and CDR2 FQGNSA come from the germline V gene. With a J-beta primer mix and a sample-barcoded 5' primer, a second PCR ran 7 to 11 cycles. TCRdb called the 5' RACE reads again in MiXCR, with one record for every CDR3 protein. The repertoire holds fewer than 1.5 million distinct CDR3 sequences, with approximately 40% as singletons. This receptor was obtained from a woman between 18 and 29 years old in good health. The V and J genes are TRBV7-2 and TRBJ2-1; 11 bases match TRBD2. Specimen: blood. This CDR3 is CASSTGTSGYNERFF. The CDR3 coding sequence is TGTGCCAGCAGCACCGGGACTAGCGGATACAATGAGCGGTTCTTC.